The present T cell receptor beta chain was sequenced within a study of T-cell reconstitution after alpha-beta-depleted transplantation in children. Preparation of the TCRbeta library used unique molecular identifiers. TCRdb re-derived calls from the PCR reads in MiXCR, one entry per CDR3 protein. The data contain roughly 500,000 distinct CDR3 sequences, about 10% of them seen just once; the ten biggest clones take up roughly 2%. The source is a child between 2 and 9 years old with inherited bone marrow failure, due to receive a stem cell transplant. The specimen comprised PBMCs, sampled before TCRalphabeta/CD19-depleted stem cell transplant.

This chain's CDR3 is CAIRTAQGGNSPLHF. CDR3 DNA sequence: TGTGCCATCAGGACAGCACAGGGCGGTAATTCACCCCTCCACTTT. The chain combines TRBV10-3 with TRBJ1-6, with D possibly matching TRBD1 (6 bases). Germline loops: CDR1 ENHRY, CDR2 SYGVKD. Between the trimmed V and J ends, which lost 6 bases and 6 bases, there was a span of 15 bases. The CDR3 is 15 amino acids.